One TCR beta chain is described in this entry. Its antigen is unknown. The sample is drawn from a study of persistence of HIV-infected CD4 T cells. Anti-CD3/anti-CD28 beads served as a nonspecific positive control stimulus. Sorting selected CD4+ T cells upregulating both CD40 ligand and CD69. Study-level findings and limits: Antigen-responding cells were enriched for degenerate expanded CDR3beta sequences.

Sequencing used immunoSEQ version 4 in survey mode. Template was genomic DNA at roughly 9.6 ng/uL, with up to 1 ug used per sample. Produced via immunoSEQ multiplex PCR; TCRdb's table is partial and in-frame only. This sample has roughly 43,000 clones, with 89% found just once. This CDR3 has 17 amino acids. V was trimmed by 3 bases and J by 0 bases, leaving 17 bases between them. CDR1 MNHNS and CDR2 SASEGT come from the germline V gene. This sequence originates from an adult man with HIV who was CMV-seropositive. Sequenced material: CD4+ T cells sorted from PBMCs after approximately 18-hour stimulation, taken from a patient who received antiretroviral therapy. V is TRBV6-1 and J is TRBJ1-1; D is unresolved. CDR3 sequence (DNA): TGTGCCAGCAGTGAGAAGGGCGCCCCGAGAATGAACACTGAAGCTTTCTTT. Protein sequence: CASSEKGAPRMNTEAFF.